The following is a TCR beta chain sequence with its context. Its matching antigen is unknown. The data belong to a study of T-cell memory formation after mild COVID-19. Study results and caveats: Contracting CD4+ clones were located mainly in CM and EM, and CD8+ clones in EMRA. Later expanders leaned CD4+, whereas clones that contracted between day 15 and 85 were balanced CD4/CD8. Memory from before infection featured some responding clones, which suggests cross-reactive memory joined.

5'RACE primed at constant segments yielded TCR alpha and TCR beta cDNA libraries bearing sample barcodes and UMIs. TCRdb independently ran MiXCR on the 5' RACE reads; one entry per CDR3 protein. The table shows 350,000 or so distinct CDR3 sequences, with 13% occurring only once. The sequencing sample was made of PBMCs or a T cell subset sorted from them (not recorded which). This sequence originates from a man between 18 and 35 years old who had mild COVID-19 (a few samples of this study predate the infection). Cell type and time point are not known.

The DNA of the CDR3 is TGCGCCAGCAGCTTGGCCGGGGACAGGATGAATGAGCAGTTCTTC. It encodes CASSLAGDRMNEQFF. This chain joins TRBV5-1 and TRBJ2-1; 8 bases match TRBD1. This CDR3 comprises 15 residues. Germline-derived CDR1 and CDR2 are SGHRS and YFSETQ. With V trimmed by 0 bases and J by 7 bases, 6 bases remained unmatched.